This T cell receptor beta chain was identified during a study of post-analysis software for immune sequencing data. CDR3 length equals 14 residues. V gave up 6 bases and J gave up 11 bases; unmatched junction bases: 16. Germline CDR1 is DFQATT and CDR2 is SNEGSKA (reference sequence). Notes on the study in general: Comparison with controls showed significantly lower normalized Chao1 diversity in multiple sclerosis patients. Included in a set of about five TRBV segments more frequent in patients than controls were TRBV5-6, TRBV5-1 and TRBV20-1. F-measure co-clustering was strong for batch-matched samples.

In its sample, this clonotype was seen once. The antigen is not known. Unique molecular identifiers were present in the TCR beta cDNA libraries. From 1 to 10 million T cells, 550,000 or so cDNA molecules were obtained. MiXCR, run by TCRdb on the PCR reads, gives a single entry per CDR3 protein. Of roughly 540,000 distinct CDR3 sequences listed, around 34% are singletons. This clonotype was sampled from a girl under 18 with multiple sclerosis. Sequenced: blood. The V gene is TRBV20-1, the J gene TRBJ2-5; 9 bases map to TRBD2. The CDR3 region has the DNA TGCAGTGCCTTTAGCGGGGGCGCCATAGGAGAGCAGTACTTC. It is translated as CSAFSGGAIGEQYF.